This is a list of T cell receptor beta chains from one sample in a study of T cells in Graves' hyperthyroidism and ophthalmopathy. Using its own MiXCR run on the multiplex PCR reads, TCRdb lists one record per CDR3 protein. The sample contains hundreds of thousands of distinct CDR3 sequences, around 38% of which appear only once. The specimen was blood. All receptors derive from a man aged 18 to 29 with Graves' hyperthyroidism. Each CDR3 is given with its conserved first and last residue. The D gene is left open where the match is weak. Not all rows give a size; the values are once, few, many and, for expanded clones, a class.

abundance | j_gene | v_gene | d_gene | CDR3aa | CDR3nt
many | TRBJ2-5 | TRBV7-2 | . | CASSLGSETQYF | TGTGCCAGCAGCTTGGGGTCGGAGACCCAGTACTTC
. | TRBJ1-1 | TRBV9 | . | CASSTRTEVPEAFF | TGTGCCAGCAGCACCCGGACAGAAGTCCCAGAAGCTTTCTTT
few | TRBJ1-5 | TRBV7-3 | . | CASSQGFFGSNQPQHF | TGCGCCAGCAGCCAAGGGTTTTTTGGGAGCAATCAGCCCCAGCATTTT
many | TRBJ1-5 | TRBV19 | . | CASSIRTGWSNQPQHF | TGTGCCAGTAGTATAAGAACAGGGTGGAGCAATCAGCCCCAGCATTTT
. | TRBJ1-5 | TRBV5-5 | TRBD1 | CASSFTGDANQPQHF | TGTGCCAGCAGCTTTACAGGGGATGCCAATCAGCCCCAGCATTTT
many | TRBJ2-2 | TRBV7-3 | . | CASSFGTSPGELFF | TGTGCCAGCAGCTTCGGGACATCCCCCGGGGAGCTGTTTTTT
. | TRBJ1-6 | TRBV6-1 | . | CASSYSLQGPPAWNSPLHF | TGTGCCAGCAGTTACTCGTTACAGGGACCACCTGCCTGGAATTCACCCCTCCACTTT
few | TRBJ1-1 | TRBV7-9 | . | CASSFRGFNTEAFF | TGTGCCAGCAGCTTTCGAGGCTTTAACACTGAAGCTTTCTTT
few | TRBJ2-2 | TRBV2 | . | CASSEISGYTGELFF | TGTGCCAGCAGTGAAATCAGCGGATACACCGGGGAGCTGTTTTTT
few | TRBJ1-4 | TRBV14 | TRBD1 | CASSQYRGRIEKLFF | TGTGCCAGCAGCCAGTACAGGGGGCGGATAGAAAAACTGTTTTTT
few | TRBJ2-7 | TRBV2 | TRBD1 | CASGSAGTGLNEQYF | TGTGCCAGCGGATCCGCCGGGACAGGGTTAAACGAGCAGTACTTC
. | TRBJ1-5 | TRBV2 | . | CASSEALRTGQQPQHF | TGTGCCAGCAGTGAAGCGCTTCGAACAGGGCAACAGCCCCAGCATTTT
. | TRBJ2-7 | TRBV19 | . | CASQIKGGNYEQYF | TGTGCCAGTCAAATAAAAGGGGGAAACTACGAGCAGTACTTC
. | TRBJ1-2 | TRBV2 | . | CARPAGARYGYTF | TGTGCTAGACCGGCAGGGGCTCGCTATGGCTACACCTTC
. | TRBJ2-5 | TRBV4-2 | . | CASSPRWQETQYF | TGTGCCAGCTCACCGCGATGGCAAGAGACCCAGTACTTC
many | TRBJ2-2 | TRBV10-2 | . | CASRASMAGELFF | TGCGCTAGCAGGGCTAGTATGGCCGGGGAGCTGTTTTTT
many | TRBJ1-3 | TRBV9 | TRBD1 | CASSLDREGNTIYF | TGTGCCAGCAGCCTAGACAGGGAAGGAAACACCATATATTTT
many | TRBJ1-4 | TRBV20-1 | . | CSARDQNRDALFF | TGCAGTGCTAGAGATCAAAACAGGGACGCACTGTTTTTT
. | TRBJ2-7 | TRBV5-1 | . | CASSQAWASDHEQYF | TGCGCCAGCAGCCAAGCTTGGGCTAGCGATCACGAGCAGTACTTC
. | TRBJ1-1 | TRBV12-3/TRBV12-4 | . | CASSYFVGNGGTEAFF | TGTGCCAGCAGTTACTTTGTTGGGAACGGGGGGACTGAAGCCTTCTTT
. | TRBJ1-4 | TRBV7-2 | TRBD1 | CASSPGQTIPTNEKLFF | TGTGCCAGCAGCCCGGGACAGACCATTCCAACTAATGAAAAACTGTTTTTT
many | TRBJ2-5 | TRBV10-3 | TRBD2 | CAISGLAAQETQYF | TGTGCCATCAGTGGGCTAGCGGCCCAAGAGACCCAGTACTTC
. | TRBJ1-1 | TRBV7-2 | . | CASSLGLQVGAFF | TGTGCCAGCAGCTTAGGTCTGCAGGTCGGAGCTTTCTTT
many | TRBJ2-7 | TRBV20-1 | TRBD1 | CSARGQGDYEQYF | TGCAGTGCTAGAGGACAGGGGGACTACGAGCAGTACTTC
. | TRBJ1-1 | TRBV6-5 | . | CASSGDGHTEAFF | TGTGCCAGCAGCGGGGACGGCCACACTGAAGCTTTCTTT
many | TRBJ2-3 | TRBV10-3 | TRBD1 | CAIRAGQGPDTQYF | TGTGCCATCAGAGCGGGACAGGGACCAGATACGCAGTATTTT
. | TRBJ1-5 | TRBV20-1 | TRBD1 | CSAEGTAYSNQPQHF | TGCAGTGCCGAAGGGACAGCTTATAGCAATCAGCCCCAGCATTTT
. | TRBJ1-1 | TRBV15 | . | CATQRRGNTEAFF | TGTGCCACCCAAAGGAGGGGAAACACTGAAGCTTTCTTT
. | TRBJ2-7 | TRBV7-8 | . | CASSSSVAAAYEQYF | TGTGCCAGCAGCTCATCAGTGGCGGCCGCCTACGAGCAGTACTTC
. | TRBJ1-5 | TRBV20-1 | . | CSAAAGTADQPQHF | TGCAGTGCGGCAGCCGGGACGGCCGATCAGCCCCAGCATTTT
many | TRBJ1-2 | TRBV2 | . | CASRGQNGYTF | TGTGCCAGCAGGGGACAAAATGGCTACACCTTC
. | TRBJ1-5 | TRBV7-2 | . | CASSLMASGGQETQHF | TGTGCCAGCAGCTTAATGGCTAGCGGGGGGCAAGAGACCCAGCATTTT
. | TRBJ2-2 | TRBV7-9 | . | CASIRSQNTGELFF | TGTGCCAGCATTCGGAGCCAGAACACCGGGGAGCTGTTTTTT
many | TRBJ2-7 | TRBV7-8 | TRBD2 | CASSDGTSQQYF | TGTGCCAGCAGCGATGGGACTAGCCAGCAGTACTTC
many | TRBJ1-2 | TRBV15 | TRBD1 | CATSRSLGQGDGYTF | TGTGCCACCAGCAGATCGTTAGGACAGGGTGATGGCTACACCTTC
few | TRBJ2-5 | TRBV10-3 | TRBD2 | CAISDRTSGRAWTQYF | TGTGCCATCAGTGACCGGACTAGCGGGAGGGCCTGGACCCAGTACTTC
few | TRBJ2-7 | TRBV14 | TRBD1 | CASSPSGTGQPRTF | TGTGCCAGCAGCCCCTCCGGGACAGGGCAACCCCGGACTTTC
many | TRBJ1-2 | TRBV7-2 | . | CASSLAQGSLNYGYTF | TGTGCCAGCAGCTTAGCACAGGGATCCTTGAACTATGGCTACACCTTC
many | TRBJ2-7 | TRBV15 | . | CATSETSHEQYF | TGTGCCACCAGCGAGACAAGCCACGAGCAGTACTTC
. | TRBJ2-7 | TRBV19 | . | CASSIGGRTYEQYF | TGTGCCAGTAGTATAGGAGGCAGAACCTACGAGCAGTACTTC
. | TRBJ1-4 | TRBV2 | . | CASSKEADEKLFF | TGTGCCAGCAGTAAGGAGGCAGATGAAAAACTGTTTTTT
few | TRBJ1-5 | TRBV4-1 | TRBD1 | CASSQAGGRGQPQHF | TGCGCCAGCAGCCAAGCAGGGGGAAGGGGTCAGCCCCAGCATTTT
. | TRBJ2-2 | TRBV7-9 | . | CASSLVFELFF | TGTGCCAGCAGCTTAGTTTTCGAGCTGTTTTTT
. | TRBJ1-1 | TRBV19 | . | CASKGTGPLIRAFF | TGTGCCAGTAAGGGTACAGGTCCACTTATACGAGCTTTCTTT
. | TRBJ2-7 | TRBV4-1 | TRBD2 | CASSRGLANHEQYF | TGCGCCAGCAGTAGAGGACTAGCAAACCACGAGCAGTACTTC
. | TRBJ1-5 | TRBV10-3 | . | CAWSVGYSNQPQHF | TGTGCCTGGAGTGTAGGGTATAGCAATCAGCCCCAGCATTTT
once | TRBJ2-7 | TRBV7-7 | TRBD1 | CASSVGQGEAYEQYF | TGTGCTAGCAGCGTAGGACAGGGGGAGGCCTACGAGCAGTACTTC
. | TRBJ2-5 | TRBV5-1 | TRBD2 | CASSPTTSGGNSQYF | TGCGCCAGCAGCCCGACGACTAGCGGGGGAAATTCGCAGTACTTC
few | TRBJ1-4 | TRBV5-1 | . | CASSLVGQTNEKLFF | TGCGCCAGCAGCTTGGTAGGGCAGACTAATGAAAAACTGTTTTTT
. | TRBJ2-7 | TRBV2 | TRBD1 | CASSARGPWGSYEQYF | TGTGCCAGCAGTGCTAGGGGGCCCTGGGGCTCCTACGAGCAGTACTTC
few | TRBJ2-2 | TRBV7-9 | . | CASSKSGTTGELFF | TGTGCCAGCAGCAAGTCAGGGACTACCGGGGAGCTGTTTTTT
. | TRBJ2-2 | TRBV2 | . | CARWWDSSTWTGELFF | TGTGCCCGCTGGTGGGACTCCAGCACTTGGACCGGGGAGCTGTTTTTT
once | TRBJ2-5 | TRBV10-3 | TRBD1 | CAIDKGTGGMQTQYF | TGTGCCATCGACAAGGGGACAGGGGGTATGCAGACCCAGTACTTC
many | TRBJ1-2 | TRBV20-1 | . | CSARARIGYTF | TGCAGTGCTAGAGCGAGGATTGGCTACACCTTC
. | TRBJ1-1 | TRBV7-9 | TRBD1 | CASSFQARGLTEAFF | TGTGCCAGCAGCTTCCAAGCCAGGGGGCTGACTGAAGCTTTCTTT
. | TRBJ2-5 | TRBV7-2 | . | CASSFSSRRETQYF | TGTGCCAGCAGCTTCTCGTCCCGCAGGGAGACCCAGTACTTC
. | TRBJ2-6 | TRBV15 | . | CATSSLGDSGANVLTF | TGTGCCACCAGCAGCTTGGGGGACTCTGGGGCCAACGTCCTGACTTTC
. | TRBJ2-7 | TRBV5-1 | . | CASSLRPGPYEQYF | TGCGCCAGCAGCTTGCGCCCCGGGCCCTACGAGCAGTACTTC
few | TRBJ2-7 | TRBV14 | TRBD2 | CASSQEGPWLAGVEQYF | TGTGCCAGCAGCCAAGAGGGTCCTTGGCTAGCGGGAGTCGAGCAGTACTTC